This passage covers 5 T cell receptor beta chains from one sample sequenced in a study of cytotoxic CD8 clonotypes in ibrutinib-treated CLL. The repertoire was sequenced with immunoSEQ multiplex PCR; TCRdb's copy has only in-frame clones and lacks some. The repertoire consists of roughly 110,000 clones, with more than 55% occurring once and the leading ten covering around 37%. Source: PBMCs, taken after 24 months of ibrutinib treatment. These receptors were obtained from a human donor with chronic lymphocytic leukemia.

The sample holds a few counts of this clone. The sample contains more than one DNA sequence encoding this CDR3. The chain recombines TRBV29-1 with TRBJ2-5; the D is unclear. Germline values: CDR1 SQVTM, CDR2 ANQGSEA. The CDR3 sequence is 10 residues long. The V end lost 4 bases, the J end lost 5 bases, and 5 bases lay between the germline ends. The CDR3 DNA follows: TGCAGCGTTGCCGGGGAGACCCAGTACTTC. Amino acids: CSVAGETQYF.

The rearrangement links TRBV5-6 to TRBJ2-7; D is uncertain. Trimming removed 9 bases from V and 4 bases from J, with 17 bases in between. The germline V gene has CDR1 SGHDT and CDR2 YYEEEE. CDR3 size: 13 residues. The CDR3 DNA reads as TGTGCCACCTCCCCAGGAATTACGTACGAGCAGTACTTC. Translation: CATSPGITYEQYF.

V usage is TRBV9 and J usage is TRBJ1-1, with TRBD1 matching over 7 bases. V shed 4 bases and J 0 bases; nucleotides not matched to a gene: 9. Per germline, CDR1 SGDLS and CDR2 YYNGEE. The CDR3 sequence is 16 residues long. CDR3 bases: TGTGCCAGCAGCCCGTCGGGACAGTTCATGAACACTGAAGCTTTCTTT. Residues: CASSPSGQFMNTEAFF. The entire variable domain, with the rest obtained from reference TRBV9 and TRBJ1-1, is as follows: DSGVTQTPKHLITATGQRVTLRCSPRSGDLSVYWYQQSLDQGLQFLIQYYNGEERAKGNILERFSAQQFPDLHSELNLSSLELGDSALYFCASSPSGQFMNTEAFFGQGTRLTVV.

V usage is TRBV7-2 and J usage is TRBJ2-7; D unclear. Germline V gene lookup returns CDR1 SGHTA and CDR2 FQGNSA. V was trimmed by 4 bases and J by 0 bases, leaving 13 bases between them. This CDR3 has 15 residues. Here the CDR3 DNA reads TGTGCCAGCAGCTCTCAGGCGAAGGGCTCCTACGAGCAGTACTTC. It codes for CASSSQAKGSYEQYF.

The rearrangement joins TRBV11-3 to TRBJ2-1; 13 bases align to TRBD2. The CDR3 is 15 residues long. Per the germline V gene, CDR1 is SGHNT and CDR2 is YENEEA. Germline trimming cut 6 bases from V and 4 bases from J; bases unmatched to any gene: 3. The CDR3 is CASRKLAGGYNEQFF. CDR3 bases: TGTGCCAGCAGAAAACTAGCGGGGGGGTACAATGAGCAGTTCTTC.